The rows below give T cell receptor beta chains drawn from one sample of a study of blood T cell repertoires in COVID-19. Measured with immunoSEQ multiplex PCR; TCRdb has only the in-frame clones, and not every one. Among around 100,000 clones listed, roughly 80% were seen once. Sequenced material: peripheral blood. The receptors come from a man between 65 and 80 years old with active or convalescent COVID-19. CDR3s include the opening cysteine and the closing phenylalanine or tryptophan. A D gene is named only where the DNA matches it firmly.

J gene: TRBJ2-2; V gene: TRBV5-5; CDR3 length: 16; D gene: TRBD2; CDR3 protein: CASSPISGGITGELFF
J gene: TRBJ1-1; V gene: TRBV5-5; CDR3 length: 13; D gene: -; CDR3 protein: CASSAPGVTEAFF
J gene: TRBJ1-4; V gene: TRBV4-1; CDR3 length: 21; D gene: TRBD1; CDR3 protein: CASSQLSPGTGAYPTNEKLFF
J gene: TRBJ2-5; V gene: TRBV12-5; CDR3 length: 13; D gene: -; CDR3 protein: CASGSDRQETQYF
J gene: TRBJ2-2; V gene: TRBV5-4; CDR3 length: 15; D gene: -; CDR3 protein: CASSAGQGLTGELFF
J gene: TRBJ1-2; V gene: TRBV5-1; CDR3 length: 13; D gene: TRBD1; CDR3 protein: CASNTGEDYGYTF
J gene: TRBJ1-4; V gene: TRBV7-9; CDR3 length: 15; D gene: -; CDR3 protein: CASSLAAGLGEKLFF
J gene: TRBJ2-1; V gene: TRBV19; CDR3 length: 14; D gene: TRBD2; CDR3 protein: CASRRSGVYNEQFF
J gene: TRBJ2-7; V gene: TRBV6-5; CDR3 length: 13; D gene: TRBD1; CDR3 protein: CASIKRDRGEQYF
J gene: TRBJ1-1; V gene: TRBV19; CDR3 length: 16; D gene: TRBD1; CDR3 protein: CASIPRDRVTSAEAFF
J gene: TRBJ1-5; V gene: TRBV28; CDR3 length: 16; D gene: -; CDR3 protein: CASSGTPGYSNQPQHF
J gene: TRBJ1-5; V gene: TRBV21-1; CDR3 length: 14; D gene: -; CDR3 protein: CSPSRRGLNQPQHF
J gene: TRBJ2-7; V gene: TRBV4-1; CDR3 length: 15; D gene: -; CDR3 protein: CASSQEFRGFYEQYF
J gene: TRBJ1-4; V gene: TRBV9; CDR3 length: 14; D gene: -; CDR3 protein: CASSVGQGGEKLFF
J gene: TRBJ2-7; V gene: TRBV11-2; CDR3 length: 15; D gene: TRBD1; CDR3 protein: CASSRERDSYYEQYF
J gene: TRBJ2-6; V gene: TRBV18; CDR3 length: 16; D gene: TRBD1; CDR3 protein: CASSTLGQGTANVLTF
J gene: TRBJ2-2; V gene: TRBV28; CDR3 length: 20; D gene: -; CDR3 protein: CASSSRGVAGASANTGELFF
J gene: TRBJ1-3; V gene: TRBV28; CDR3 length: 16; D gene: -; CDR3 protein: CASSQITGPSGNTIYF
J gene: TRBJ1-3; V gene: TRBV6-6; CDR3 length: 16; D gene: TRBD1; CDR3 protein: CASSSGGGSSGNTIYF
J gene: TRBJ2-2; V gene: TRBV24-1; CDR3 length: 15; D gene: TRBD2; CDR3 protein: CATGGGGKNTGELFF
J gene: TRBJ1-1; V gene: TRBV6-5; CDR3 length: 14; D gene: -; CDR3 protein: CASRGGTWNTEAFF
J gene: TRBJ2-7; V gene: TRBV20-1; CDR3 length: 10; D gene: -; CDR3 protein: CTWGGIEQYF
J gene: TRBJ1-1; V gene: TRBV28; CDR3 length: 10; D gene: -; CDR3 protein: CAIRGTEAFF
J gene: TRBJ2-1; V gene: TRBV5-6; CDR3 length: 14; D gene: TRBD2; CDR3 protein: CASSFPGTSREQFF
J gene: TRBJ1-2; V gene: TRBV7-3; CDR3 length: 14; D gene: -; CDR3 protein: CASSLTVVGNGYTF
J gene: TRBJ2-3; V gene: TRBV6-2/TRBV6-3; CDR3 length: 16; D gene: -; CDR3 protein: CASSYTESDWQDTQYF